This T cell receptor (beta chain) was profiled in a study of blood T cell repertoires in COVID-19. Study-level information: Some COVID-19 samples were acute and others convalescent; all came from the United States, Italy and Spain. PBMCs, B-cell-depleted T cells, or T cells provided the cDNA or gDNA that made up the material.

V was trimmed by 5 bases and J by 6 bases, leaving 13 bases between them. The CDR3 runs to 13 residues. Germline V gene lookup returns CDR1 SGHTA and CDR2 FQGNSA. Original methodology: From reference gene primer amplification, estimates of nucleated cell counts were derived. Generated by immunoSEQ multiplex PCR, the TCRdb table keeps only in-frame clones and is missing some. The V and J calls and the clone size are those of that table, but D and trimming were determined from the DNA. The repertoire holds over 65,000 clones, 87% seen once, with 1.1% in the top ten. The chain has TRBV7-2 and TRBJ1-2; maybe TRBD1 (5 bases). The origin of this receptor is a human donor in a cohort sampled during active COVID-19. Sequenced material: peripheral blood. The CDR3 nucleotides read TGTGCCAGCAGCCCGGGAGGGGAGCATGGCTACACCTTC. Its translation: CASSPGGEHGYTF.